The clone carrying this T cell receptor (beta chain) was found a few times. What it recognizes is unknown. The data were obtained in a study of T cells in Graves' hyperthyroidism and ophthalmopathy. Background on the study: At initial diagnosis, before any treatment had begun, peripheral blood was obtained. Notes on the study in general: The model's output predicted ophthalmopathy at a median of about 6.5 months prior to onset. Most expanded thyroid clonotypes above 0.001 also appeared in blood.

RNA transcripts were the template for amplifying TCR beta CDR3 regions. HTBI primers drove first-round RT-PCR of the TCR CDR3. Using its own MiXCR run on the multiplex PCR reads, TCRdb lists one record per CDR3 protein. The data show approximately 710,000 distinct CDR3 sequences, roughly 17% seen once. Every diagnosis used clinical symptoms, serum thyroxine and TRAb, thyroid ultrasound and orbital computed tomography. Sample: blood. The source is a man aged 45-60 years with Graves' hyperthyroidism.

The CDR3 DNA reads as TGCGCCAGCAGCTTGGTGTTTCAAAGGACAGGGGGCAATGAGCAGTTCTTC. Translated: CASSLVFQRTGGNEQFF. The chain couples TRBV5-1 to TRBJ2-1; 10 nucleotides line up with TRBD1. The CDR3 extends over 17 amino acids. Germline values: CDR1 SGHRS, CDR2 YFSETQ. The ends lost 0 bases at V and 6 bases at J; junction bases unmatched: 9. Supplemented by reference TRBV5-1 and TRBJ2-1, the full variable domain reads KAGVTQTPRYLIKTRGQQVTLSCSPISGHRSVSWYQQTPGQGLQFLFEYFSETQRNKGNFPGRFSGRQFSNSRSEMNVSTLELGDSALYLCASSLVFQRTGGNEQFFGPGTRLTVL.